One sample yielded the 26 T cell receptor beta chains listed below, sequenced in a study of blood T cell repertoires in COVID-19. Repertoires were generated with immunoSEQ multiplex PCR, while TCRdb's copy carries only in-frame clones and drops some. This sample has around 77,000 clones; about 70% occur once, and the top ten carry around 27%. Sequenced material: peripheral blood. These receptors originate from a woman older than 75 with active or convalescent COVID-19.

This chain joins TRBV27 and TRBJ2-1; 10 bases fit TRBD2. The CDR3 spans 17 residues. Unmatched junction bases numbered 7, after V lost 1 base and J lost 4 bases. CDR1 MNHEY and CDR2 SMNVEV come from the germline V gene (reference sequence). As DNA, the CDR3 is TGTGCCAGCAGTTTATACGCAGCGGGGGGGCTTTACAATGAGCAGTTCTTC. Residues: CASSLYAAGGLYNEQFF.

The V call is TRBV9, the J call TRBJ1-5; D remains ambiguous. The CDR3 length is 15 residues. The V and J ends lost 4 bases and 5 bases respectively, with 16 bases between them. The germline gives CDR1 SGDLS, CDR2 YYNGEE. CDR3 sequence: CASSLSGLGYQPQHF. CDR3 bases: TGTGCCAGCAGCCTTAGCGGTCTGGGTTATCAGCCCCAGCATTTT.

CDR3 sequence reads: CASSARDKAVNGYTF. The DNA for the CDR3 is TGTGCCAGCAGTGCTCGGGACAAGGCGGTAAATGGCTACACCTTC. The rearrangement joins TRBV2 to TRBJ1-2; TRBD1 is a possible D gene (6 bases). The CDR3 extends over 15 amino acids. V shed 4 bases and J shed 6 bases, with 18 bases lying between them. The V gene's germline CDR1 is SNHLY and CDR2 FYNNEI.

CDR3 in amino acids: CASSLFGGELFF. The CDR3 region has the DNA TGTGCCAGCAGCTTATTCGGCGGGGAGCTGTTTTTT. The chain joins TRBV7-2 to TRBJ2-2; no firm D call. V lost 2 bases and J lost 7, with 5 bases in between. Germline CDR1 and CDR2: SGHTA and FQGNSA. The CDR3 runs to 12 residues.

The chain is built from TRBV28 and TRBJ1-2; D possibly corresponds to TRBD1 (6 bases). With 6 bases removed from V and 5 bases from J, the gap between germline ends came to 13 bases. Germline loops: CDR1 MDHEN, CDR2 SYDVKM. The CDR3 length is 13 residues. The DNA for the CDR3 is TGTGCCAGCAGCACCGGGACAAGTTATGGCTACACCTTC. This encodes CASSTGTSYGYTF.

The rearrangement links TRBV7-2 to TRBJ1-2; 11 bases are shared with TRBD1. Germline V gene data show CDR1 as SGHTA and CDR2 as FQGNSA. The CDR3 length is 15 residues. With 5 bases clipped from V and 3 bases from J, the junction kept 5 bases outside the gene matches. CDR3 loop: CASSPGQGAHYGYTF. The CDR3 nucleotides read TGTGCCAGCAGCCCCGGACAGGGGGCGCACTATGGCTACACCTTC.

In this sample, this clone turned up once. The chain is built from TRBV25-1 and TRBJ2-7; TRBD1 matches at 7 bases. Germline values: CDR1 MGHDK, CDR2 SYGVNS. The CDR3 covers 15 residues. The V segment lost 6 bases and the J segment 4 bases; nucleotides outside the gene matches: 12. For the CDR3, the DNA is TGTGCCAGCAGCCGAACCGGGACAGCGGATTACGAGCAGTACTTC. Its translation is CASSRTGTADYEQYF.

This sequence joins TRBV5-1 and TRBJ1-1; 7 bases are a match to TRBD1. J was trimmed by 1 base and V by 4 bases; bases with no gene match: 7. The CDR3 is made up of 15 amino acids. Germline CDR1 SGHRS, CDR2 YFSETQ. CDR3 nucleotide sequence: TGCGCCAGCAGCGGTCAGACAGGGAGGAACACTGAAGCTTTCTTT. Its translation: CASSGQTGRNTEAFF.

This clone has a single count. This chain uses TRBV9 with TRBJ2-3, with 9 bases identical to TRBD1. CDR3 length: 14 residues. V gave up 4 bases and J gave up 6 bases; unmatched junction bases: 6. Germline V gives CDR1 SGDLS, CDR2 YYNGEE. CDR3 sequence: CASSPDRGADTQYF. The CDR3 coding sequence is TGTGCCAGCAGCCCGGACAGGGGTGCGGATACGCAGTATTTT. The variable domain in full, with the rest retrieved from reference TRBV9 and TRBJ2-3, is DSGVTQTPKHLITATGQRVTLRCSPRSGDLSVYWYQQSLDQGLQFLIQYYNGEERAKGNILERFSAQQFPDLHSELNLSSLELGDSALYFCASSPDRGADTQYFGPGTRLTVL.

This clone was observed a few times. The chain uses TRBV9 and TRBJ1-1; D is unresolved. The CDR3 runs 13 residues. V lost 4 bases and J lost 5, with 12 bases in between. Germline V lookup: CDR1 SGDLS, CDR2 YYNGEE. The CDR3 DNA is TGTGCCAGCAGCTCCCGACCGGGGACTGAAGCTTTCTTT. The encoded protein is CASSSRPGTEAFF.

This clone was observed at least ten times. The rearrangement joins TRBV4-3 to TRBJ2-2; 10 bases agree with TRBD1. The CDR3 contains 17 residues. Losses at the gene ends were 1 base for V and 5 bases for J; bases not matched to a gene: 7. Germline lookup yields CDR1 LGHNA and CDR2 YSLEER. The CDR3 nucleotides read TGCGCCAGCAGCCAAGTCGGGGGACAGGGGTTGACCGGGGAGCTGTTTTTT. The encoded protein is CASSQVGGQGLTGELFF.

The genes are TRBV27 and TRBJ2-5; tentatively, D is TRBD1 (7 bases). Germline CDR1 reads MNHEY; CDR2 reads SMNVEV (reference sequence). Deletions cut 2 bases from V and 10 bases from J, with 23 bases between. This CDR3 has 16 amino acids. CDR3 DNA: TGTGCCAGCAGTTTAAACGGGGTAACCTCAGGGGGGAACCAGTACTTC. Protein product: CASSLNGVTSGGNQYF.

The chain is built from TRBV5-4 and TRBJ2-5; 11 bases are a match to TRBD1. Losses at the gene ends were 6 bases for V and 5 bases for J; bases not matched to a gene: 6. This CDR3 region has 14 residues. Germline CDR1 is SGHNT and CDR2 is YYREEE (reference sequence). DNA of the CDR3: TGTGCCAGCACCGTCGGGACAGGGGGTGAGACCCAGTACTTC. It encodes CASTVGTGGETQYF.

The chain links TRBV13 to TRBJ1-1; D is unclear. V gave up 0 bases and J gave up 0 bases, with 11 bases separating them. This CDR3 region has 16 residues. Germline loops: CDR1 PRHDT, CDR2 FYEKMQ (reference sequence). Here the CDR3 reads CASSLGLPTLNTEAFF. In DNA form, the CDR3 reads TGTGCCAGCAGCTTAGGTCTCCCGACTCTGAACACTGAAGCTTTCTTT.

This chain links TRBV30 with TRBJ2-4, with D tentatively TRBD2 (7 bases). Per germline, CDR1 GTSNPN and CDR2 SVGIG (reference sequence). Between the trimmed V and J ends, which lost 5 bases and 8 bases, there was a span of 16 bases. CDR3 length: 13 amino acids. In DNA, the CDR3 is TGTGCCTGGTCGGGGGGCGCGGTAGACATTCAGTACTTC. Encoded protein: CAWSGGAVDIQYF.

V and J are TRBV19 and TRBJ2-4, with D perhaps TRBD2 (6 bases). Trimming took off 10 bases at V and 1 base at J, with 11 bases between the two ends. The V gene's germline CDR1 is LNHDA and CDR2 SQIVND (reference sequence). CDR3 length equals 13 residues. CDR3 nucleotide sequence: TGTGCCACCGGAGGGAGTGCCAAAAACATTCAGTACTTC. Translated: CATGGSAKNIQYF.

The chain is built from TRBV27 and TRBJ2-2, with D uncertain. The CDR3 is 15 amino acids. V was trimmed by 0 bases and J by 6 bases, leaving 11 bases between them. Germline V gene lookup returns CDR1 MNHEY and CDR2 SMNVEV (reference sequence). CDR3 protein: CASSLSLVSAGELFF. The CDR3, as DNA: TGTGCCAGCAGTTTATCTCTGGTATCGGCCGGGGAGCTGTTTTTT.

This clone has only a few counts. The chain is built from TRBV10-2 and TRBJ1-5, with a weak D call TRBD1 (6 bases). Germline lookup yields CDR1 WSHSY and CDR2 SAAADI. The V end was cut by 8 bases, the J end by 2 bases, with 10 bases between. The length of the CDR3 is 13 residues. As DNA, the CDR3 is TGCGCCAGCGGGACATCGGGCAATCAGCCCCAGCATTTT. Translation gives CASGTSGNQPQHF.

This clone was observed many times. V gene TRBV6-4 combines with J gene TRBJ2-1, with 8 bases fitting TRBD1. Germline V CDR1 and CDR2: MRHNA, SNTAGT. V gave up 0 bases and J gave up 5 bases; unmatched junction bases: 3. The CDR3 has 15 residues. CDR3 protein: CASSDSYRGDNEQFF. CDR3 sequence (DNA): TGTGCCAGCAGTGACTCGTACAGGGGGGACAATGAGCAGTTCTTC.

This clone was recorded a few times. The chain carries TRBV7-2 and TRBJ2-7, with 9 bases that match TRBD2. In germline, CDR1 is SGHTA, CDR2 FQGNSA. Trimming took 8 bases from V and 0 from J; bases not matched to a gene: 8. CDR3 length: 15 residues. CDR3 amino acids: CASGSSGVSSYEQYF. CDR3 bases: TGTGCCAGCGGTTCTAGCGGGGTGAGCTCCTACGAGCAGTACTTC.

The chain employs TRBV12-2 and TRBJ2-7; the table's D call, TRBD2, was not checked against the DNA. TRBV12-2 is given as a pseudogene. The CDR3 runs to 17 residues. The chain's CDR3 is CASHLKGKRGSSYEQYF. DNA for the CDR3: TGTGCAAGTCACTTAAAGGGAAAACGGGGGAGCTCCTACGAGCAGTACTTC.

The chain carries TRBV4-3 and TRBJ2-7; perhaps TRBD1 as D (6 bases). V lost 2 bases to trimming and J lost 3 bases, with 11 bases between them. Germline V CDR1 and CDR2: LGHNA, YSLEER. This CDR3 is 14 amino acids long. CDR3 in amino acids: CASSQHLQGYEQYF. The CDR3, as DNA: TGCGCCAGCAGCCAACACCTACAGGGCTACGAGCAGTACTTC.

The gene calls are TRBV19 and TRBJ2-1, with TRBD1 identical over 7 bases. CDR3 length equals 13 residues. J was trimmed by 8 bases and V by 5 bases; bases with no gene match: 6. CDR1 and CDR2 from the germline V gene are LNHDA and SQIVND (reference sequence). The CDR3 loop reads CASSATGMDEQFF. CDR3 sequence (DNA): TGTGCCAGTAGTGCGACAGGGATGGATGAGCAGTTCTTC.

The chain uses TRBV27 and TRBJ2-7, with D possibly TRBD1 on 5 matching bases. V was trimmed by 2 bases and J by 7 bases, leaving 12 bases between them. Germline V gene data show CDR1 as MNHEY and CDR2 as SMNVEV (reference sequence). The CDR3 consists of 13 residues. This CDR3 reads CASSLGAGNEQYF. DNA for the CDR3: TGTGCCAGCAGTTTAGGGGCAGGGAATGAGCAGTACTTC.

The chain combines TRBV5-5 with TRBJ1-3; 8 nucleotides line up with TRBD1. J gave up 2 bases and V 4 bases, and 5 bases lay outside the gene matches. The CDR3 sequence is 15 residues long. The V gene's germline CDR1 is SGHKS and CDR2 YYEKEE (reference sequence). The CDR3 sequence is CASSLSDRAGNTIYF. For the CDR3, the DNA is TGTGCCAGCAGCCTCTCGGACAGGGCTGGAAACACCATATATTTT. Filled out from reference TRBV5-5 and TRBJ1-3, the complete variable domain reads DAGVTQSPTHLIKTRGQQVTLRCSPISGHKSVSWYQQVLGQGPQFIFQYYEKEERGRGNFPDRFSARQFPNYSSELNVNALLLGDSALYLCASSLSDRAGNTIYFGEGSWLTVV.

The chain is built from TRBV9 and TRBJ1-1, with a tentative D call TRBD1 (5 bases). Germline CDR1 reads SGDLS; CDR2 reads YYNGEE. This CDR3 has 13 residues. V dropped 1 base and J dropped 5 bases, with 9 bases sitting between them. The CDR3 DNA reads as TGTGCCAGCAGCGTACAAGGGGTTACTGAAGCTTTCTTT. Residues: CASSVQGVTEAFF.